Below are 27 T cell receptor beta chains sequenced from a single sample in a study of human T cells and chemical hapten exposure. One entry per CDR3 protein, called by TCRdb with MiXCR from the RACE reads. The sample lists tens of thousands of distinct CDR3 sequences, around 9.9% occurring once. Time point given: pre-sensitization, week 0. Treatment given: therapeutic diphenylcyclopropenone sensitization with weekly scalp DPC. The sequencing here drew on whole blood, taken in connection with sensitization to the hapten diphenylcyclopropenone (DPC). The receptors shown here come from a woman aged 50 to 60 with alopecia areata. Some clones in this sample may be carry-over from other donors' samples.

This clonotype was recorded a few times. As DNA, the CDR3 is TGCGCCAGCAGCTTGAACCCCGCGGGCACAGATACGCAGTATTTT. Encoded protein: CASSLNPAGTDTQYF. V is TRBV5-1 and J is TRBJ2-3; D uncertain. The germline CDR1 and CDR2 sequences are SGHRS and YFSETQ. This CDR3 spans 15 amino acids. The germline V and J ends were trimmed by 1 base and 1 base, with 10 bases remaining between them.

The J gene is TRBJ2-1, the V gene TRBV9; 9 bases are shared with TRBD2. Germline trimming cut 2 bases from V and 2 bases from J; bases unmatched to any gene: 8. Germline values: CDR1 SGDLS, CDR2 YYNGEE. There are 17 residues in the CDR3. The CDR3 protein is CASSVVPAGGAYNEQFF. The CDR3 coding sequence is TGTGCCAGCAGCGTTGTGCCTGCGGGAGGGGCCTACAATGAGCAGTTCTTC. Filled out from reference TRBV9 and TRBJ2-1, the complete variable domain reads DSGVTQTPKHLITATGQRVTLRCSPRSGDLSVYWYQQSLDQGLQFLIQYYNGEERAKGNILERFSAQQFPDLHSELNLSSLELGDSALYFCASSVVPAGGAYNEQFFGPGTRLTVL.

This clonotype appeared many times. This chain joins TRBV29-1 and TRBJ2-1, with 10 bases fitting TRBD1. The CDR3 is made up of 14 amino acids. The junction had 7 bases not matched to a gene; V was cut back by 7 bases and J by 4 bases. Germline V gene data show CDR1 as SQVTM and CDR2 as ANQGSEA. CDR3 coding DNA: TGCAGCGCGCGGGACAGGGGAGGGTACAATGAGCAGTTCTTC. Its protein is CSARDRGGYNEQFF.

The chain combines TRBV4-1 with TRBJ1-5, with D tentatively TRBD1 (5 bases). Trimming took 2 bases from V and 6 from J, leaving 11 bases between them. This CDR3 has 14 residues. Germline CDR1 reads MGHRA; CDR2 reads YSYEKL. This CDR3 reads CASSQNVRAQPQHF. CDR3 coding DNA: TGCGCCAGCAGCCAAAATGTCAGGGCTCAGCCCCAGCATTTT.

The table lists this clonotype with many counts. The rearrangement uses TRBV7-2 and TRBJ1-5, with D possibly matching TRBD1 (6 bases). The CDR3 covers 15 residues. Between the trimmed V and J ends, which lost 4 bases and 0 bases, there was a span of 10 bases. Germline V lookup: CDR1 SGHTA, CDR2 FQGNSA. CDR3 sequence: CASSSRTASNQPQHF. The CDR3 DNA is TGTGCCAGCAGCTCTAGGACAGCTAGCAATCAGCCCCAGCATTTT. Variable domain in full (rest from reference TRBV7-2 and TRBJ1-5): GAGVSQSPSNKVTEKGKDVELRCDPISGHTALYWYRQSLGQGLEFLIYFQGNSAPDKSGLPSDRFSAERTGGSVSTLTIQRTQQEDSAVYLCASSSRTASNQPQHFGDGTRLSIL.

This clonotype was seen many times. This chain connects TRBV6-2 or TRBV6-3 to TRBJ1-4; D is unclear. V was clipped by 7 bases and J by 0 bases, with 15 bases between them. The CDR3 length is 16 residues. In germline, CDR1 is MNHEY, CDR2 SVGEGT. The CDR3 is CASTTSAAATNEKLFF. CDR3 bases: TGTGCCAGCACCACATCGGCAGCTGCAACTAATGAAAAACTGTTTTTT.

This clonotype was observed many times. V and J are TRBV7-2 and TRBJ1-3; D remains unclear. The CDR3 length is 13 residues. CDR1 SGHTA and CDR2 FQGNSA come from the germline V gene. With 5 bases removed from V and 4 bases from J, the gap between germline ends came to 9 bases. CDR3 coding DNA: TGTGCCAGCAGCCAATTTACAGGAAACACCATATATTTT. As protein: CASSQFTGNTIYF.

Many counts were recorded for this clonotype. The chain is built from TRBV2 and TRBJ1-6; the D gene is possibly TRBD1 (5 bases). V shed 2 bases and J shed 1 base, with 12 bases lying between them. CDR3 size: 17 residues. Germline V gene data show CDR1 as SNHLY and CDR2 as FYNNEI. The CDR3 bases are TGTGCCAGCAGTGAAAGGACACCTCGGTCCTATAATTCACCCCTCCACTTT. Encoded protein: CASSERTPRSYNSPLHF.

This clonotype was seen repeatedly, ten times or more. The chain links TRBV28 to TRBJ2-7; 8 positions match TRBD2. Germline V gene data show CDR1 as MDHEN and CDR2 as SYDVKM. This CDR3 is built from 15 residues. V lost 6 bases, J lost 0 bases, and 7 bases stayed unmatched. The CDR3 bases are TGTGCCAGCAGCCCAAGCGGGGGCTTCTCCTACGAGCAGTACTTC. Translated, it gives CASSPSGGFSYEQYF. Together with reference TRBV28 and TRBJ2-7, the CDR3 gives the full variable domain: DVKVTQSSRYLVKRTGEKVFLECVQDMDHENMFWYRQDPGLGLRLIYFSYDVKMKEKGDIPEGYSVSREKKERFSLILESASTNQTSMYLCASSPSGGFSYEQYFGPGTRLTVT.

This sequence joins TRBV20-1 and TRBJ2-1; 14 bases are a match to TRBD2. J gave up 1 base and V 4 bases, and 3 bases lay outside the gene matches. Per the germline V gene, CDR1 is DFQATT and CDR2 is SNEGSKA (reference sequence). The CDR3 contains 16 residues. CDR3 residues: CSAKRTSGGSYNEQFF. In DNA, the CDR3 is TGCAGTGCTAAGAGGACTAGCGGGGGGTCCTACAATGAGCAGTTCTTC.

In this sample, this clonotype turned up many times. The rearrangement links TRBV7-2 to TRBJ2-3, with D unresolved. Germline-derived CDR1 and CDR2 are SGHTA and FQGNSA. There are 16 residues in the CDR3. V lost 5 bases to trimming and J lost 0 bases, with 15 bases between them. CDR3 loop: CASSHLVVSSTDTQYF. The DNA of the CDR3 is TGTGCCAGCAGCCACCTGGTCGTGTCTAGCACAGATACGCAGTATTTT. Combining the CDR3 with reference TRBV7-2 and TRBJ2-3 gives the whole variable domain GAGVSQSPSNKVTEKGKDVELRCDPISGHTALYWYRQSLGQGLEFLIYFQGNSAPDKSGLPSDRFSAERTGGSVSTLTIQRTQQEDSAVYLCASSHLVVSSTDTQYFGPGTRLTVL.

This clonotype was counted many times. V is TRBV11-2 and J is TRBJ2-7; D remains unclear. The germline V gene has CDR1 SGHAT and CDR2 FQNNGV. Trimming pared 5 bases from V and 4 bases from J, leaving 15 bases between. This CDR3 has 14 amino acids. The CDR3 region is CASSRVYRDYEQYF. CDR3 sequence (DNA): TGTGCCAGCAGCCGCGTTTACAGAGATTACGAGCAGTACTTC.

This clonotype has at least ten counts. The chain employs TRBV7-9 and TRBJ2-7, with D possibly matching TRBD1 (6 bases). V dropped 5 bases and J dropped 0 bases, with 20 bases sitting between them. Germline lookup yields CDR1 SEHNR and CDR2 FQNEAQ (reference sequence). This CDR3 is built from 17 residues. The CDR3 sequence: CASSPTPGHLSSYEQYF. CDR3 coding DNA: TGTGCCAGCAGCCCAACGCCGGGACACTTGAGCTCCTACGAGCAGTACTTC.

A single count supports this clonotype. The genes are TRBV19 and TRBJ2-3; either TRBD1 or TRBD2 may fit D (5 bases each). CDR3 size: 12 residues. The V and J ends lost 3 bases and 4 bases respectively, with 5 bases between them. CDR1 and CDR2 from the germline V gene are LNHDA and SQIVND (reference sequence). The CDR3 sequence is CASSMGADTQYF. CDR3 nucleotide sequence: TGTGCCAGTAGTATGGGGGCAGATACGCAGTATTTT.

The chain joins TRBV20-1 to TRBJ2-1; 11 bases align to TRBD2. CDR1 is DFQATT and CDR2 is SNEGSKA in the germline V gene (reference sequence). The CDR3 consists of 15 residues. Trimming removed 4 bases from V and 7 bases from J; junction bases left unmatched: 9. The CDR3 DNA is TGCAGTGCTATGTTAGCGGGGGGGCCTAGAAATGAGCAGTTCTTC. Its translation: CSAMLAGGPRNEQFF.

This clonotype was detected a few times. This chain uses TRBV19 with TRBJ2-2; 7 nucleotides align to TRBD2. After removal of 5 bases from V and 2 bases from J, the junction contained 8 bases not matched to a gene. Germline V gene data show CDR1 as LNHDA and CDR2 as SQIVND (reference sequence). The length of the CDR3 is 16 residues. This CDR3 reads CASSGLPGLNTGELFF. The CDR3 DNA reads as TGTGCCAGTAGTGGACTCCCGGGACTAAACACCGGGGAGCTGTTTTTT.

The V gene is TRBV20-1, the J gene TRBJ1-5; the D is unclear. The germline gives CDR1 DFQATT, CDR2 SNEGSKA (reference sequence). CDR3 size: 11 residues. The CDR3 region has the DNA TGCAGAGGTATCAACAATCAGCCCCAGCATTTT. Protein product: CRGINNQPQHF.

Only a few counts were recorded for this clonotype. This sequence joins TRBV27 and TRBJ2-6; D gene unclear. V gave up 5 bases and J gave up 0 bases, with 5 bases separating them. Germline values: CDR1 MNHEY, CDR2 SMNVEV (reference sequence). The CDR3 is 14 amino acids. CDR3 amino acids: CASSQSSGANVLTF. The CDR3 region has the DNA TGTGCCAGCAGTCAGAGCTCTGGGGCCAACGTCCTGACTTTC. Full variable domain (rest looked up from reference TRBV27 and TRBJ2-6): EAQVTQNPRYLITVTGKKLTVTCSQNMNHEYMSWYRQDPGLGLRQIYYSMNVEVTDKGDVPEGYKVSRKEKRNFPLILESPSPNQTSLYFCASSQSSGANVLTFGAGSRLTVL.

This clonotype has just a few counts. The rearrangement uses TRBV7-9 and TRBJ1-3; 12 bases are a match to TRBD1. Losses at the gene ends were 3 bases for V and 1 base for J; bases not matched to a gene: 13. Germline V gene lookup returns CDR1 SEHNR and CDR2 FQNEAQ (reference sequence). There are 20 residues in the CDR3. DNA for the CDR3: TGTGCCAGCAGCTTCACATCCGGGACAGGGGGCAAAGGGTCTGGAAACACCATATATTTT. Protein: CASSFTSGTGGKGSGNTIYF.

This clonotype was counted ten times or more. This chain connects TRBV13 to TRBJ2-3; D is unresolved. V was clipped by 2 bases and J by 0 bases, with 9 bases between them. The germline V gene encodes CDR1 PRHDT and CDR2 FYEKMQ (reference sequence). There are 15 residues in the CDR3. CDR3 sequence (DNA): TGTGCCAGCAGCTTAATGTCCGGTAGCACAGATACGCAGTATTTT. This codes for CASSLMSGSTDTQYF. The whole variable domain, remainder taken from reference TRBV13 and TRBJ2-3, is AAGVIQSPRHLIKEKRETATLKCYPIPRHDTVYWYQQGPGQDPQFLISFYEKMQSDKGSIPDRFSAQQFSDYHSELNMSSLELGDSALYFCASSLMSGSTDTQYFGPGTRLTVL.

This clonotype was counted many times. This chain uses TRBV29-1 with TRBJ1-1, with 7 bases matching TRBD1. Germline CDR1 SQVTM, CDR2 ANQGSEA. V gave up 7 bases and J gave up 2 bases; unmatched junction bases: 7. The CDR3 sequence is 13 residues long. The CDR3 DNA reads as TGCAGCGCCTATGGGACAGTTAACACTGAAGCTTTCTTT. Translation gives CSAYGTVNTEAFF.

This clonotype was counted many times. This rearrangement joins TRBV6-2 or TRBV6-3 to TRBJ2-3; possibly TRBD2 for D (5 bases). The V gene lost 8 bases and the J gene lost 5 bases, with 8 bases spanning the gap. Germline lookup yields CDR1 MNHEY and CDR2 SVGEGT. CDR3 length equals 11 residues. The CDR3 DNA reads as TGTGCCAGCGGGAGTCGAGATACGCAGTATTTT. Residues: CASGSRDTQYF.

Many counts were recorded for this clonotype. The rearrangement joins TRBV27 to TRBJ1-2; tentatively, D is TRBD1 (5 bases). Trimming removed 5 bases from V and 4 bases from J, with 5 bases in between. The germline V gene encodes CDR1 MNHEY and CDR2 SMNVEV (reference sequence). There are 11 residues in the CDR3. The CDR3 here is CASSGGYGYTF. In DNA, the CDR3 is TGTGCCAGCAGTGGGGGCTATGGCTACACCTTC.

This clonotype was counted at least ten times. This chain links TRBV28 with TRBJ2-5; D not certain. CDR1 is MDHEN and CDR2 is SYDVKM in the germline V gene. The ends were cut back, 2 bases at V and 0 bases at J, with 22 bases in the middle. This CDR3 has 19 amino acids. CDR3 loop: CASSLIPNAGLMYQETQYF. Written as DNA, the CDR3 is TGTGCCAGCAGTTTAATTCCAAATGCAGGCTTGATGTACCAAGAGACCCAGTACTTC.

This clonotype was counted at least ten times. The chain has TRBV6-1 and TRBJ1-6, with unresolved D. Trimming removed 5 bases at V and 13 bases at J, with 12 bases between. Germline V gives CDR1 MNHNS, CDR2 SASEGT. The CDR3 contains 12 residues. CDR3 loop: CASSRDVGPLHF. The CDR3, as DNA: TGTGCCAGCAGTCGAGACGTTGGGCCCCTCCACTTT.

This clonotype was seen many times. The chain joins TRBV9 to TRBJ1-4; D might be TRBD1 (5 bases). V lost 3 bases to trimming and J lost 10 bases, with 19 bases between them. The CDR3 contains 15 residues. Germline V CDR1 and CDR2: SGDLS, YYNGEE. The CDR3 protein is CASSDRDSKVGKLFF. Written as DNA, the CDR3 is TGTGCCAGCAGCGACCGGGACTCCAAGGTCGGAAAACTGTTTTTT.

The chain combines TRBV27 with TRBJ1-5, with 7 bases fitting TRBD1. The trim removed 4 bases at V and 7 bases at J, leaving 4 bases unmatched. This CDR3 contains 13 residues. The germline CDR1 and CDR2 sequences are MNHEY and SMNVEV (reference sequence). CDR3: CASSSYRGQPQHF. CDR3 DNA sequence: TGTGCCAGCAGTTCTTACAGGGGACAGCCCCAGCATTTT.